This is a list of T cell receptor beta chains from one sample in a study of blood T cell repertoires in COVID-19. Sequencing used immunoSEQ multiplex PCR; TCRdb keeps in-frame clones, though not all of them. The sample lists 250,000 to 350,000 clones, 75% to 90% occurring once. The specimen was PBMCs or T cells enriched from blood (not recorded which). These receptors all come from a woman aged 18-30 years who had recovered from COVID-19. Each CDR3 is given with its conserved first and last residue. A D gene is named only where the DNA matches it firmly. Some rows have no size entry. The others give once, few or many, or a class for an expanded clone.

TRBV5-1	TRBD2	-	TRBJ2-7	CASSTTSGGAGSSYEQYF	TGCGCCAGCAGCACGACTAGCGGGGGGGCTGGGAGCTCCTACGAGCAGTACTTC
TRBV30	TRBD1	-	TRBJ1-1	CAWRQGAPNTEAFF	TGTGCCTGGAGACAGGGGGCGCCGAACACTGAAGCTTTCTTT
TRBV6-1	-	-	TRBJ1-6	CASSEILSRDNSPLHF	TGTGCCAGCAGTGAAATTTTAAGCCGGGATAATTCACCCCTCCACTTT
TRBV5-1	TRBD2	-	TRBJ2-3	CASSQGLAESTDTQYF	TGCGCCAGCAGCCAGGGACTAGCGGAGAGCACAGATACGCAGTATTTT
TRBV9	TRBD1	once	TRBJ2-5	CASSTGGETQYF	TGTGCCAGCAGCACAGGGGGGGAGACCCAGTACTTC
TRBV7-2	TRBD2	-	TRBJ2-3	CASSLRGTSTDTQYF	TGTGCCAGCAGCTTGCGGGGGACTAGCACAGATACGCAGTATTTT
TRBV7-9	-	-	TRBJ1-1	CAGYDWDTEAFF	TGTGCCGGATACGACTGGGACACTGAAGCTTTCTTT
TRBV24-1	-	-	TRBJ2-2	CATSEVRGMSGELFF	TGTGCCACCAGTGAAGTCAGGGGAATGTCAGGGGAGCTGTTTTTT
TRBV19	-	-	TRBJ2-2	CATYSGNTGELFF	TGTGCCACCTACTCGGGGAACACCGGGGAGCTGTTTTTT
TRBV5-1	-	once	TRBJ1-1	CASRVGATNTEAFF	TGCGCCAGTCGAGTGGGGGCGACGAACACTGAAGCTTTCTTT
TRBV5-6	TRBD1	-	TRBJ1-2	CASSSQVGQGWSHTF	TGTGCCAGCAGCTCCCAAGTCGGACAGGGATGGTCTCACACCTTC
TRBV5-1	TRBD1	-	TRBJ1-6	CASSLEGTGIWNSPLHF	TGCGCCAGCAGCTTGGAAGGGACAGGGATATGGAATTCACCCCTCCACTTT
TRBV28	-	-	TRBJ1-4	CASSLSVTNEKLFF	TGTGCCAGCAGTTTATCGGTAACTAATGAAAAACTGTTTTTT
TRBV5-1	TRBD2	-	TRBJ2-1	CASSPTSGGVSYNEQFF	TGCGCCAGCAGCCCGACTAGCGGGGGGGTTTCCTACAATGAGCAGTTCTTC
TRBV9	-	-	TRBJ2-7	CASSPMDMDYEQYF	TGTGCCAGCAGCCCTATGGACATGGACTACGAGCAGTACTTC
TRBV18	TRBD1	-	TRBJ1-1	CASSPSGTVTIEAFF	TGTGCCAGCTCACCAAGTGGGACAGTGACGATTGAAGCTTTCTTT
TRBV19	-	-	TRBJ1-2	CASSILDTIYGYTF	TGTGCCAGTAGTATCTTGGACACGATTTATGGCTACACCTTC
TRBV5-6	-	-	TRBJ2-7	CASSLPTDYEQYF	TGTGCCAGCAGCCTCCCGACAGACTACGAGCAGTACTTC
TRBV3-1/TRBV3-2	-	-	TRBJ1-1	CASSQVGGVTEAFF	TGTGCCAGCAGCCAAGTGGGAGGGGTCACTGAAGCTTTCTTT
TRBV21-1	-	-	TRBJ1-4	CASSTQLRTNEKLFF	TGTGCCAGCAGCACTCAACTGAGAACTAATGAAAAACTGTTTTTT
TRBV7-9	TRBD1	-	TRBJ2-7	CASSSRTGPYEQYF	TGTGCCAGCAGCTCTCGGACAGGGCCATACGAGCAGTACTTC
TRBV18	TRBD1	once	TRBJ1-4	CASSPLRTGEKLFF	TGTGCCAGCTCACCACTTCGGACAGGCGAAAAACTGTTTTTT
TRBV29-1	TRBD1	-	TRBJ2-3	CSVRSTGGEPDTQYF	TGCAGCGTTCGATCGACAGGGGGCGAGCCAGATACGCAGTATTTT
TRBV19	-	-	TRBJ1-2	CASSMRQLYGYTF	TGTGCCAGTAGTATGAGGCAGCTCTATGGCTACACCTTC
TRBV20-1	-	-	TRBJ1-2	CSASLHLDPRFNYGYTF	TGCAGTGCTAGTTTACATCTCGATCCCAGATTCAACTATGGCTACACCTTC